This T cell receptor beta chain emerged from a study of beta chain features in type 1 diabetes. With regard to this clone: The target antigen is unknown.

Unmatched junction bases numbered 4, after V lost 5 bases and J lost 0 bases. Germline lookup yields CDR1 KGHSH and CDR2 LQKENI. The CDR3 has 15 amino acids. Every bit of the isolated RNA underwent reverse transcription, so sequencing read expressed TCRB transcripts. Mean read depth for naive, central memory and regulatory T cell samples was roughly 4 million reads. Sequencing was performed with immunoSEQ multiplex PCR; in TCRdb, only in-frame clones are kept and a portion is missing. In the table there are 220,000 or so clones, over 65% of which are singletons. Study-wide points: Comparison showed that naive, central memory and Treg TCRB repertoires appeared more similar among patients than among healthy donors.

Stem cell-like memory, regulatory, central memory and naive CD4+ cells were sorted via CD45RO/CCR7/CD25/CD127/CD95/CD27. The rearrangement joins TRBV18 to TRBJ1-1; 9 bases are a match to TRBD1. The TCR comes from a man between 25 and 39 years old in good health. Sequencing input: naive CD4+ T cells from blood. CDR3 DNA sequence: TGTGCCAGCTCATTCCGGACAGGGGTGAACACTGAAGCTTTCTTT. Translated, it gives CASSFRTGVNTEAFF. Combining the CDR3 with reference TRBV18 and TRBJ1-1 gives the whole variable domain NAGVMQNPRHLVRRRGQEARLRCSPMKGHSHVYWYRQLPEEGLKFMVYLQKENIIDESGMPKERFSAEFPKEGPSILRIQQVVRGDSAAYFCASSFRTGVNTEAFFGQGTRLTVV.